Ten or more counts support the clone carrying this T cell receptor (beta chain). Its antigen is not known. A J-beta primer mix and a sample-barcoded 5' primer were used in a second PCR of roughly 6 to 11 cycles. A tag from a template-switch adaptor with 12 random nucleotides marked each cDNA molecule. TCRdb reprocessed the 5' RACE reads via MiXCR and lists one record per CDR3 protein. Counted here are roughly 1.6 million distinct CDR3 sequences, roughly 32% occurring once; the ten biggest clones make up 11%. Isolated PBMCs totaled at least 7 million in each sample. This sample is part of a study of blood T cells in healthy people across ages. V gave up 4 bases and J gave up 12 bases; unmatched junction bases: 15. The CDR3 has 14 residues. Germline V CDR1 and CDR2: SQVTM, ANQGSEA. General study results and limits: PBMCs were not sorted, which prevented a conclusive comparison of naive versus antigen-experienced cells.

This clonotype originated in a woman aged 25 to 45 in good health. J is TRBJ2-1 and V is TRBV29-1; 7 positions agree with TRBD1. Sequencing was done on a sample of blood. Written as DNA, the CDR3 is TGCAGCGTTGTAGGGACAGAATCTTACGGCGGGCAGTTCTTC. It encodes CSVVGTESYGGQFF.